Sequencing of this T cell receptor (beta chain) was carried out in a study of CXCR4 blockade with PD-1 therapy in pancreatic cancer. Method: immunoSEQ multiplex PCR; TCRdb's copy keeps in-frame clones and lacks some. The sample includes 15,000 or so clones, over 60% seen only once; the top ten take more than 4.5%. Trimming cost V 6 bases and J 6 bases; bases outside gene matches: 7. Looked up from germline, CDR1 is MNHGY and CDR2 is SAAAGT. The CDR3 is 14 amino acids. The V and J genes are TRBV6-8 and TRBJ2-2; TRBD1 matches 7 bases. The sequenced material came from tumor tissue. The receptor's source is a human donor with pancreatic ductal adenocarcinoma. The chain's CDR3 is CASSLTGSPGELFF. The CDR3 nucleotides are TGTGCCAGCAGCCTGACAGGGTCTCCCGGGGAGCTGTTTTTT.